This entry describes one TCR beta chain. No antigen is known for it. The TCR cDNA carried a universal primer site and UMIs from 5'RACE template switching. TCRdb re-called the 5' RACE reads with MiXCR, one entry per CDR3 protein. The sample lists some 400,000 distinct CDR3 sequences; approximately 18% were seen once. The CDR3 consists of 14 residues. This entry comes from a study of T cells after yellow fever vaccination. About the research overall: Those fractions that held only low numbers of cells were prepared using the SMART-Seq v4 Ultra Low Input RNA kit. Study-wide results and caveats: The appearance of a small share of clonotypes in both CD4 and CD8 compartments was observed. Post-booster repertoires contained most primary-vaccination clones again (roughly 96% CD4, approximately 86% CD8).

The receptor comes from a man aged 18 to 30 who received the YFV17D yellow fever vaccine. V and J are TRBV21-1 and TRBJ1-6; TRBD1, the table's D call, was not compared with the DNA. TRBV21-1 is described as a pseudogene. Sequencing was performed on PBMCs, taken before the yellow fever booster vaccination. CDR3 sequence: CASRTGAYNSPLHF. CDR3 sequence (DNA): TGTGCCAGCAGGACAGGGGCATATAATTCACCCCTCCACTTT.